These T cell receptor beta chains were read from a single sample in a study of a mutant IDH1 vaccine in newly diagnosed glioma. Only in-frame clones appear in the TCRdb table, and some are missing; sequencing was by immunoSEQ multiplex PCR. The sample has some 50,000 clones; 86% are singletons. The input for sequencing was PBMCs, taken from a glioma patient treated with radiotherapy, temozolomide or both. The receptors were sampled from a man aged 40-49 years with glioma. Each CDR3 is given with its conserved first and last residue. D genes are given only for firm matches. A clone size is listed for some rows: how often the clone was seen (once, few, many), or a class if it is expanded.

TRBJ1-5	-	-	TRBV5-1	CASSLAVSSGRQPQHF	TGCGCCAGCAGCTTGGCGGTCAGCTCGGGGCGTCAGCCCCAGCATTTT
TRBJ2-2	-	-	TRBV6-5	CASKGAGELFF	TGTGCCAGCAAAGGGGCCGGGGAGCTGTTTTTT
TRBJ1-2	-	-	TRBV4-2	CASRAGAHYGYTF	TGTGCCAGCAGGGCAGGGGCTCACTATGGCTACACCTTC
TRBJ1-2	TRBD1	-	TRBV6-1	CASCPGTGGGYGYTF	TGTGCCAGCTGTCCCGGGACAGGGGGCGGCTATGGCTACACCTTC
TRBJ2-1	-	once	TRBV19	CASSSGVFNEQFF	TGTGCCAGCTCATCAGGGGTCTTCAATGAGCAGTTCTTC
TRBJ2-7	-	once	TRBV13	CASSFGTGYEQYYF	TGTGCCAGCAGCTTTGGGACTGGCTACGAGCAGTACTACTTC
TRBJ2-7	TRBD1	-	TRBV18	CASSPTGGREQYF	TGTGCCAGCTCACCAACAGGGGGCCGCGAGCAGTACTTC
TRBJ2-7	TRBD2	-	TRBV6-4	CASSEFGRADEQYF	TGTGCCAGCAGTGAATTCGGGAGGGCGGATGAGCAGTACTTC
TRBJ2-2	TRBD2	once	TRBV7-8	CASSLGGRAANTGELFF	TGTGCCAGCAGCTTGGGCGGGAGGGCCGCTAACACCGGGGAGCTGTTTTTT
TRBJ2-5	-	-	TRBV12-5	CASGLGTGRETQYF	TGTGCTAGTGGTCTGGGGACTGGGAGGGAGACCCAGTACTTC
TRBJ2-7	-	-	TRBV19	CASSIRGSLGEQYF	TGTGCCAGTAGTATAAGGGGGAGTTTGGGCGAGCAGTACTTC
TRBJ1-1	-	-	TRBV9	CASSVSGYTEAFF	TGTGCCAGCAGCGTGAGTGGGTACACTGAAGCTTTCTTT
TRBJ2-1	-	-	TRBV4-2	CASSQDRQNNEQFF	TGTGCCAGCAGCCAAGATCGGCAGAACAATGAGCAGTTCTTC
TRBJ2-3	TRBD2	-	TRBV4-3	CASSQDLGRESTDTQYF	TGCGCCAGCAGCCAAGATTTAGGGAGGGAGAGCACAGATACGCAGTATTTT
TRBJ2-5	TRBD1	-	TRBV2	CASSPDRAQETQYF	TGTGCCAGCAGCCCCGACAGGGCCCAAGAGACCCAGTACTTC
TRBJ2-1	-	-	TRBV6-5	CASRRGAYSNEQFF	TGTGCCTCCCGCAGGGGGGCTTATAGTAATGAGCAGTTCTTC
TRBJ2-7	-	once	TRBV7-9	CASSRSSYEQYF	TGTGCCAGCAGCAGGAGCTCCTACGAGCAGTACTTC
TRBJ2-3	-	-	TRBV18	CASSPGKGKDTQYF	TGTGCCAGCTCACCCGGAAAAGGGAAAGATACGCAGTATTTT
TRBJ1-1	-	-	TRBV2	CASTTTREGEAFF	TGTGCCAGCACTACCACTCGTGAAGGTGAAGCTTTCTTT
TRBJ1-4	-	-	TRBV15	CATSRDPVVGGEKLFF	TGTGCCACCAGCAGAGACCCCGTTGTGGGGGGTGAAAAACTGTTTTTT
TRBJ1-5	TRBD1	-	TRBV29-1	CSAGGEGQPQHF	TGCAGCGCAGGGGGCGAGGGTCAGCCCCAGCATTTT
TRBJ2-1	-	-	TRBV7-2	CASSLAVGVSYNEQFF	TGTGCCAGCAGCTTAGCGGTGGGAGTCTCCTACAATGAGCAGTTCTTC
TRBJ2-7	-	-	TRBV6-1	CASASSYEQYF	TGTGCCAGCGCCAGCTCCTACGAGCAGTACTTC
TRBJ1-1	TRBD1	-	TRBV4-2	CASWDRWATEAFF	TGTGCCAGCTGGGACAGGTGGGCGACTGAAGCTTTCTTT
TRBJ2-7	TRBD2	-	TRBV10-1	CASMGSSGSYEQYF	TGCGCCAGCATGGGGAGTAGCGGGAGTTACGAGCAGTACTTC
TRBJ2-2	-	-	TRBV18	CASSPRDGNTGELFF	TGTGCCAGCTCACCACGTGACGGCAACACCGGGGAGCTGTTTTTT
TRBJ1-5	-	-	TRBV6-5	CASSPALGPQHF	TGTGCCAGCAGCCCCGCTTTGGGGCCCCAGCATTTT
TRBJ2-3	-	-	TRBV5-1	CASSVSSGTDTQYF	TGCGCCAGCAGCGTCTCTAGCGGCACAGATACGCAGTATTTT
TRBJ1-5	-	few	TRBV20-1	CSARGAGAQHF	TGCAGTGCTAGGGGGGCGGGGGCCCAGCATTTT
TRBJ1-2	-	-	TRBV27	CASRKGLGDGYTF	TGTGCCAGCAGAAAAGGTCTCGGGGATGGCTACACCTTC
TRBJ2-7	-	-	TRBV15	CATSMGWYEQYF	TGTGCCACCAGCATGGGCTGGTACGAGCAGTACTTC
TRBJ2-7	-	-	TRBV19	CASSIVGADEQYF	TGTGCCAGTAGTATTGTGGGGGCGGACGAGCAGTACTTC
TRBJ2-3	-	-	TRBV5-1	CASSLDSGADGTDTQYF	TGCGCCAGCAGCTTGGATTCAGGGGCCGATGGCACAGATACGCAGTATTTT
TRBJ2-2	TRBD1	-	TRBV11-3	CASSDSRWDREGTGELFF	TGTGCCAGCAGCGACTCCCGCTGGGACAGGGAAGGCACCGGGGAGCTGTTTTTT
TRBJ2-1	-	-	TRBV18	CASSPDFTLIF	TGTGCCAGCTCACCCGATTTCACCCTAATCTTC
TRBJ1-2	-	-	TRBV19	CASSDAGLSGYTF	TGTGCCAGTAGTGATGCGGGGTTGTCTGGCTACACCTTC
TRBJ1-1	-	-	TRBV7-9	CASSARRSEAFF	TGTGCCAGCAGCGCCCGCCGGTCTGAAGCTTTCTTT